A single sample gave rise to the 8 T cell receptor beta chains below, sequenced in a study of cytomegalovirus exposure and HLA in healthy donors. The primer mix had 60 Vbeta and 13 Jbeta primers. Clones were read by immunoSEQ multiplex PCR, and TCRdb kept only the in-frame ones, dropping some. Here the sample spans about 160,000 clones, 70% to 90% being singletons. The sample comprised PBMCs. Receptors were obtained from a woman under 40 in good health and CMV-seronegative.

The chain couples TRBV5-6 to TRBJ2-3, with D possibly matching TRBD2 (5 bases). The CDR3 runs 16 residues. In germline, CDR1 is SGHDT, CDR2 YYEEEE. Trimming cost V 3 bases and J 5 bases, with 19 bases left between them. CDR3 protein: CASSSRTRYKGDTQYF. CDR3 coding DNA: TGTGCCAGCAGCTCGAGGACTCGGTACAAGGGAGATACGCAGTATTTT.

The chain couples TRBV2 to TRBJ1-6; 11 nucleotides align to TRBD1. The V and J ends lost 7 bases and 0 bases, in that order; junction bases with no gene match: 2. This CDR3 is 16 amino acids long. Germline assignment: CDR1 SNHLY and CDR2 FYNNEI. CDR3 sequence (DNA): TGTGCCAGCACCGGGACAGGGGGCTCCTATAATTCACCCCTCCACTTT. It codes for CASTGTGGSYNSPLHF.

The genes are TRBV5-6 and TRBJ1-5; D remains unclear. Germline values: CDR1 SGHDT, CDR2 YYEEEE. V shed 1 base and J shed 5 bases, with 10 bases lying between them. The CDR3 is 14 residues long. The CDR3 region is CASSLSGVDQPQHF. The CDR3 DNA sequence: TGTGCCAGCAGCTTGTCCGGAGTAGATCAGCCCCAGCATTTT.

The chain combines TRBV9 with TRBJ2-1, with a possible D match to TRBD2 (6 bases). The CDR3 runs to 15 residues. CDR1 SGDLS and CDR2 YYNGEE come from the germline V gene. Trimming took off 6 bases at V and 9 bases at J, with 22 bases between the two ends. CDR3 nucleotide sequence: TGTGCCAGCAATACAGAAGGAGGGGCATTGGGTGAGCAGTTCTTC. It specifies CASNTEGGALGEQFF. The variable domain in full, with the rest retrieved from reference TRBV9 and TRBJ2-1, is DSGVTQTPKHLITATGQRVTLRCSPRSGDLSVYWYQQSLDQGLQFLIQYYNGEERAKGNILERFSAQQFPDLHSELNLSSLELGDSALYFCASNTEGGALGEQFFGPGTRLTVL.

The chain links TRBV2 to TRBJ2-7; 9 positions match TRBD1. The junction had 12 bases not matched to a gene; V was cut back by 5 bases and J by 7 bases. Germline lookup yields CDR1 SNHLY and CDR2 FYNNEI. The CDR3 has 15 amino acids. CDR3 in DNA: TGTGCCAGCAGTTGGACAGGGGCGACCGTTGGGGAGCAGTACTTC. This gives the protein CASSWTGATVGEQYF.

This clone was observed once. The chain links TRBV5-6 to TRBJ2-7; 11 positions match TRBD2. Unmatched junction bases numbered 5, after V lost 4 bases and J lost 2 bases. The germline V gene has CDR1 SGHDT and CDR2 YYEEEE. The CDR3 covers 15 residues. The CDR3 sequence: CASSPGTSGTYEQYF. CDR3 in DNA: TGTGCCAGCAGCCCCGGGACTAGCGGTACCTACGAGCAGTACTTC.

This clone was detected only a few times. The chain combines TRBV5-4 with TRBJ1-4; no firm D call. V was shortened by 4 bases and J by 8 bases, with 6 bases between the two germline ends. The CDR3 loop spans 11 amino acids. Germline values: CDR1 SGHNT, CDR2 YYREEE (reference sequence). The CDR3 spells CASSVQEKLFF. The CDR3 DNA sequence: TGTGCCAGCAGCGTCCAGGAAAAACTGTTTTTT.

This chain joins TRBV12-5 and TRBJ2-5; 9 bases agree with TRBD2. V was clipped by 5 bases and J by 4 bases; unmatched bases: 8. The CDR3 loop spans 15 amino acids. In germline, CDR1 is LGHNT, CDR2 FRNRAP. CDR3: CASGPPPAGGETQYF. CDR3 nucleotide sequence: TGTGCTAGTGGTCCCCCCCCAGCGGGGGGAGAGACCCAGTACTTC.